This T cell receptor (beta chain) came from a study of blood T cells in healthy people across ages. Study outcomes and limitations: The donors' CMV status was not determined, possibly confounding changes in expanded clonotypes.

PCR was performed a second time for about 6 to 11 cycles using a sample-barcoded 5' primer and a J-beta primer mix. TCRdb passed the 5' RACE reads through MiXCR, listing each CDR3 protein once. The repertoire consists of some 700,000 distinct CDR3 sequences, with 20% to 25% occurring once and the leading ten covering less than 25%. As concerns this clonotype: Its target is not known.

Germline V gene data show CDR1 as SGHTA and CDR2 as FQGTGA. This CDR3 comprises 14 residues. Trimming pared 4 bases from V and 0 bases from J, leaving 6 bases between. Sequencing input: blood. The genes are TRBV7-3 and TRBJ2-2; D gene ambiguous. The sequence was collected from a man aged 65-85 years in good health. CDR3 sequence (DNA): TGTGCCAGCAGCTCGGAAGCGAACACCGGGGAGCTGTTTTTT. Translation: CASSSEANTGELFF.